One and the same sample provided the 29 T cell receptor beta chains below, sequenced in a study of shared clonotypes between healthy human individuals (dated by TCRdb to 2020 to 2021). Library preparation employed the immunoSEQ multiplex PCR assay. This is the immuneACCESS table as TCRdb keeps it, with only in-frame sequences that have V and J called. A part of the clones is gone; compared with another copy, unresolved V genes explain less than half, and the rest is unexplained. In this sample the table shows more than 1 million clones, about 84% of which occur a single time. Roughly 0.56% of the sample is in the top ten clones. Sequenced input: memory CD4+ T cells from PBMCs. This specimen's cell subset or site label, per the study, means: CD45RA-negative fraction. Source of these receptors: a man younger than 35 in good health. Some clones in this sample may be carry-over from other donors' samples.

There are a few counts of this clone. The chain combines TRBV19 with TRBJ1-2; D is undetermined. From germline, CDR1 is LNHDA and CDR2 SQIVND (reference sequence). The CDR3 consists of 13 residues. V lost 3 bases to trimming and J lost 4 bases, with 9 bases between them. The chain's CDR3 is CASSMEGGYGYTF. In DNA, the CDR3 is TGTGCCAGTAGTATGGAGGGTGGCTATGGCTACACCTTC. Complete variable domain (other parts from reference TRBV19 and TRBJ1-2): DGGITQSPKYLFRKEGQNVTLSCEQNLNHDAMYWYRQDPGQGLRLIYYSQIVNDFQKGDIAEGYSVSREKKESFPLTVTSAQKNPTAFYLCASSMEGGYGYTFGSGTRLTVV.

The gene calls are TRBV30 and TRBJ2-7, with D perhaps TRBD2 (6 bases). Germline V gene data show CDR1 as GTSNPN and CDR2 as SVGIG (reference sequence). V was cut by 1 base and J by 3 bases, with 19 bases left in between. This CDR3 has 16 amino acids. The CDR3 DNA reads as TGTGCCTGGAGTGCCTACTCAGCTAGCGTAAGCTACGAGCAGTACTTC. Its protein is CAWSAYSASVSYEQYF.

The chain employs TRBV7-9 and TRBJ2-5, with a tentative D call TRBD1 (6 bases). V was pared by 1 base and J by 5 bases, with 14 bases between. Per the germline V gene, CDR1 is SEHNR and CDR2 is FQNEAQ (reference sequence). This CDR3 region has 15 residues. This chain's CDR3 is CASSLGVGAQETQYF. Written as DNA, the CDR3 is TGTGCCAGCAGCTTAGGGGTGGGGGCGCAGGAGACCCAGTACTTC.

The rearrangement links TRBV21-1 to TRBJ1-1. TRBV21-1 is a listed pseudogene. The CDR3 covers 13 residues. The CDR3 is CASSSGGGTEAFF. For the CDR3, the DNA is TGTGCCAGCAGCTCCGGGGGAGGCACTGAAGCTTTCTTT.

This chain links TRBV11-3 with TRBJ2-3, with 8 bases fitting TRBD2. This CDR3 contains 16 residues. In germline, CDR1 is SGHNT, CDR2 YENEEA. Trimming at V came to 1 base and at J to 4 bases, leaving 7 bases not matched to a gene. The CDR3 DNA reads TGTGCCAGCAGCTTAGTTTCTGCGGGAGGTTCAGATACGCAGTATTTT. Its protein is CASSLVSAGGSDTQYF.

In DNA form, the CDR3 reads TGTGCCAGCTCCCAGCCAGGGAGTAGGAAAGAGACCCAGTACTTC. This gives the protein CASSQPGSRKETQYF. The genes are TRBV18 and TRBJ2-5, with D perhaps TRBD1 or TRBD2 (5 bases each). The V and J ends lost 6 bases and 3 bases respectively, with 17 bases between them. CDR3 length equals 15 residues. CDR1 is KGHSH and CDR2 is LQKENI in the germline V gene.

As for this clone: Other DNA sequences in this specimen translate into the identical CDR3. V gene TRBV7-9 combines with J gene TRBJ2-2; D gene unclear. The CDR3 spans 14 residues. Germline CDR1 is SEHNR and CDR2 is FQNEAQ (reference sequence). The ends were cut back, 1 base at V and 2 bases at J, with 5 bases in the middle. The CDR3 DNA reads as TGTGCCAGCAGCTTAGACGGCAACACCGGGGAGCTGTTTTTT. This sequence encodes CASSLDGNTGELFF.

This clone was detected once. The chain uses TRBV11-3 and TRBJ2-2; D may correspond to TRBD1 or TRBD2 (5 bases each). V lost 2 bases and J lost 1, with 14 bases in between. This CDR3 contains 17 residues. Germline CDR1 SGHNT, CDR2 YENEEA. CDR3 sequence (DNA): TGTGCCAGCAGCTTAACAGGAGGCGGAGGGAACACCGGGGAGCTGTTTTTT. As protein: CASSLTGGGGNTGELFF.

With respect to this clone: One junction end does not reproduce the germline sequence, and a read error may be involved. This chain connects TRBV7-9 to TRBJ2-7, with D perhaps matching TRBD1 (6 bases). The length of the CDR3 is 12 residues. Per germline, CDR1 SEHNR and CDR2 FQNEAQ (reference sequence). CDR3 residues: CASSLEARGYNF. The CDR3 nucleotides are TGTGCCAGCAGCTTAGAAGCCAGGGGATACAATTTC.

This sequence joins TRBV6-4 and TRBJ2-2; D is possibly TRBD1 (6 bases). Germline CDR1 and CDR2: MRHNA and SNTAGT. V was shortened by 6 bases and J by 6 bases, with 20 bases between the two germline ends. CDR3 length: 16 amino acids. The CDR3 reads CASRIAPTGSAGELFF. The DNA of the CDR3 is TGTGCCAGCAGAATAGCTCCTACAGGGTCGGCCGGGGAGCTGTTTTTT.

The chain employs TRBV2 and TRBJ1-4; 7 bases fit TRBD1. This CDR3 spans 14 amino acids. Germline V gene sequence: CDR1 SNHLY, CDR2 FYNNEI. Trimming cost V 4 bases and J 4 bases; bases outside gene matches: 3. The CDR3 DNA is TGTGCCAGCAGTGGACAGGGTAATAATGAAAAACTGTTTTTT. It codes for CASSGQGNNEKLFF.

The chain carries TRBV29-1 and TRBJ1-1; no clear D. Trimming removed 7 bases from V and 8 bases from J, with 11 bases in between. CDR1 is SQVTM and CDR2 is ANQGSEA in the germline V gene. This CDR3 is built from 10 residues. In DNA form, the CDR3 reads TGCAGCGCCTCGGGAGAGGAAGCTTTCTTT. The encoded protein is CSASGEEAFF. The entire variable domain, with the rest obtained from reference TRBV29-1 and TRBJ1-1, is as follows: SAVISQKPSRDICQRGTSLTIQCQVDSQVTMMFWYRQQPGQSLTLIATANQGSEATYESGFVIDKFPISRPNLTFSTLTVSNMSPEDSSIYLCSASGEEAFFGQGTRLTVV.

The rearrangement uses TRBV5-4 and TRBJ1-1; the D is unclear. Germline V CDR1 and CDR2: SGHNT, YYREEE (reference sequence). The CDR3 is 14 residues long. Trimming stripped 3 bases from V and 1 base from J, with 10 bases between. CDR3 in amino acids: CASSSLHANTEAFF. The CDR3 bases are TGTGCCAGCAGCTCCCTTCATGCGAACACTGAAGCTTTCTTT.

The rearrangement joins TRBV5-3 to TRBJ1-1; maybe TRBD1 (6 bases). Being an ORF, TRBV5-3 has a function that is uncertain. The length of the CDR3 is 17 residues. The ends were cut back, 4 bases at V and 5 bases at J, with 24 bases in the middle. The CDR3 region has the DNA TGTGCCAGAAGCCCCCAAGAGACGGGGGGCGCGGGGACTGAAGCTTTCTTT. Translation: CARSPQETGGAGTEAFF.

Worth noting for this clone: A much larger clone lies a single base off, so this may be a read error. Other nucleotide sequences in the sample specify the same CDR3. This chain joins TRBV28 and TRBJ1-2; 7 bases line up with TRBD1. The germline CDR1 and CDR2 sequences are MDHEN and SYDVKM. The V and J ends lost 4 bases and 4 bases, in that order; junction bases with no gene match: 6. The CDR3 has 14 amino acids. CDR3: CASSSGTDLYGYTF. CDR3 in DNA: TGTGCCAGCAGTTCAGGGACAGACCTCTATGGCTACACCTTC.

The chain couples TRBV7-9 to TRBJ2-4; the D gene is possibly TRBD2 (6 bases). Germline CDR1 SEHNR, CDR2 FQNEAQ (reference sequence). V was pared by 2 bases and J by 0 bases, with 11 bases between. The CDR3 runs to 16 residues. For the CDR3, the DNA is TGTGCCAGCAGCTTACGGACGGGACTAGCCAAAAACATTCAGTACTTC. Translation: CASSLRTGLAKNIQYF.

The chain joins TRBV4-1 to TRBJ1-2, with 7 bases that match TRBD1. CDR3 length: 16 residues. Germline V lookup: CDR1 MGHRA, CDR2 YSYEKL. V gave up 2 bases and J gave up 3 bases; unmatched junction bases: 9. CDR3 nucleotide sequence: TGCGCCAGCAGCCAAAGAGGAGTCAGGGGGGACTATGGCTACACCTTC. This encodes CASSQRGVRGDYGYTF.

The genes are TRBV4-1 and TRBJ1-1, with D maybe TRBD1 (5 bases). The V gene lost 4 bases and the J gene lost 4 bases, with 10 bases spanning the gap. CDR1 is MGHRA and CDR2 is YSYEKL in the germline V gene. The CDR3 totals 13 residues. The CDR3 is CASSPPGLTEAFF. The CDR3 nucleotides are TGCGCCAGCAGCCCCCCGGGGCTCACTGAAGCTTTCTTT.

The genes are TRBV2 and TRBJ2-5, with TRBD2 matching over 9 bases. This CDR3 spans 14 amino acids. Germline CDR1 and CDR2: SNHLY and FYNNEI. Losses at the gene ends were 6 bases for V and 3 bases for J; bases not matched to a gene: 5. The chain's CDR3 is CASSLSGGEETQYF. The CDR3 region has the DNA TGTGCCAGCAGCCTTAGCGGGGGCGAAGAGACCCAGTACTTC.

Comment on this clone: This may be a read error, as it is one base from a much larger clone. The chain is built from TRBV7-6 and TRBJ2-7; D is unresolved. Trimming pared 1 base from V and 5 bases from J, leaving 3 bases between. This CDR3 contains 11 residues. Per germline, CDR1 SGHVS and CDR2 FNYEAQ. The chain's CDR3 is CASSLGDEQYF. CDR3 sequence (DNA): TGTGCCAGCAGCTTAGGAGACGAGCAGTACTTC.

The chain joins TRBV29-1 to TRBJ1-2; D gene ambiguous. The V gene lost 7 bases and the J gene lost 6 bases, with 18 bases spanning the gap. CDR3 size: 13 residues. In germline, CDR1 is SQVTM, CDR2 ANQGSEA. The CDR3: CSGRFGNSDGYTF. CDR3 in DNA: TGCAGCGGCCGCTTTGGAAACTCGGATGGCTACACCTTC.

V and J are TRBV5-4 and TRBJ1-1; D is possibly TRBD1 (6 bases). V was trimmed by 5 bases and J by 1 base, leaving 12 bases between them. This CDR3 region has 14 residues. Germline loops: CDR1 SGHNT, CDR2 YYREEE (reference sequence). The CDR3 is CASRLGQTNTEAFF. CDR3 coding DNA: TGTGCCAGCAGGCTTGGACAGACGAACACTGAAGCTTTCTTT. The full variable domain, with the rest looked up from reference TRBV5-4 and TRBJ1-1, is ETGVTQSPTHLIKTRGQQVTLRCSSQSGHNTVSWYQQALGQGPQFIFQYYREEENGRGNFPPRFSGLQFPNYSSELNVNALELDDSALYLCASRLGQTNTEAFFGQGTRLTVV.

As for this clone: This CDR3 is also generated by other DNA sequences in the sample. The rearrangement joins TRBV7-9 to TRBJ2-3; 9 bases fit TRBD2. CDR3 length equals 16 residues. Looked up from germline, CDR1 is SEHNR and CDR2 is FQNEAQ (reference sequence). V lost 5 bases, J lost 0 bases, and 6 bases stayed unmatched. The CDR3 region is CASSPPTSGSTDTQYF. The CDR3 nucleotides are TGTGCCAGCAGCCCTCCAACTAGCGGGAGCACAGATACGCAGTATTTT.

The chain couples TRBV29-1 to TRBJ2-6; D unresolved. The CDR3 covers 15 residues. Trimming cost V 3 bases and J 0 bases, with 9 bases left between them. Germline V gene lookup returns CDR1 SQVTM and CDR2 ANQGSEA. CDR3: CSVEWLNSGANVLTF. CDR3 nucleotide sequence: TGCAGCGTTGAGTGGCTCAACTCTGGGGCCAACGTCCTGACTTTC.

Written as DNA, the CDR3 is TGTGCCAGCAGCTTAGACAGGGAGTCCTACGAGCAGTACTTC. This codes for CASSLDRESYEQYF. V is TRBV11-2 and J is TRBJ2-7; D tentatively reads TRBD1 or TRBD2 (5 bases each). Deletions cut 0 bases from V and 1 base from J, with 7 bases between. Germline loops: CDR1 SGHAT, CDR2 FQNNGV. There are 14 residues in the CDR3. Complete variable domain (other parts from reference TRBV11-2 and TRBJ2-7): EAGVAQSPRYKIIEKRQSVAFWCNPISGHATLYWYQQILGQGPKLLIQFQNNGVVDDSQLPKDRFSAERLKGVDSTLKIQPAKLEDSAVYLCASSLDRESYEQYFGPGTRLTVT.

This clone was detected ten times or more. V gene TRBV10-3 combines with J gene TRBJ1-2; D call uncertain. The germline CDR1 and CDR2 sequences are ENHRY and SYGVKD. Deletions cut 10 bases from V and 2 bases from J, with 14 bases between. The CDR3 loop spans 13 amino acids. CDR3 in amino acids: CATSPPDNYGYTF. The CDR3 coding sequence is TGTGCCACCTCCCCCCCGGACAACTATGGCTACACCTTC.

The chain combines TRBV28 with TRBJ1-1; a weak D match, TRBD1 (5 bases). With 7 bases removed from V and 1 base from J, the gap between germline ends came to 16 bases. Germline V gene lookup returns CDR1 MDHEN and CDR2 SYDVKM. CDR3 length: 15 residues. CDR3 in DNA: TGTGCCAGCACCCCCTCCGGGGGGTGGAACACTGAAGCTTTCTTT. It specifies CASTPSGGWNTEAFF.

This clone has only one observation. CDR3: CASSQGLPYNEQFF. CDR3 bases: TGTGCCAGCAGCCAAGGACTCCCATACAATGAGCAGTTCTTC. The chain recombines TRBV5-6 with TRBJ2-1; possible D gene TRBD2, 5 bases. V was cut by 4 bases and J by 4 bases, with 12 bases left in between. The CDR3 totals 14 residues. CDR1 and CDR2 (germline): SGHDT, YYEEEE.

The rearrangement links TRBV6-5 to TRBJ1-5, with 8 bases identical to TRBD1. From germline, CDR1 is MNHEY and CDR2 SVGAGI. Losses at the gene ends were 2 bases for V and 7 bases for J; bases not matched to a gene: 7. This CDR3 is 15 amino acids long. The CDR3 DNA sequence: TGTGCCAGCAGTTACAGGCAGGGGGCAAGGCAGCCCCAGCATTTT. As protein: CASSYRQGARQPQHF.